One and the same sample provided the 27 T cell receptor beta chains below, sequenced in a study of blood T cells in healthy people across ages. PCR was performed a second time for 7 to 11 cycles using a sample-barcoded 5' primer and a J-beta primer mix. In TCRdb, the 5' RACE reads were re-called with MiXCR into one record per CDR3 protein. Here the sample spans under 850,000 distinct CDR3 sequences, about 34% being singletons. The sequenced material came from blood. Receptors were obtained from a man in his late teens or twenties in good health.

The rearrangement links TRBV7-2 to TRBJ1-1; tentative D call: TRBD1 (6 bases). Germline assignment: CDR1 SGHTA and CDR2 FQGNSA. This CDR3 has 17 residues. Trimming left V 5 bases short and J 1 base short, with 20 bases between. The CDR3 nucleotides read TGTGCCAGCAGCCGCACTAAGTTCCGGGACACGAACACTGAAGCTTTCTTT. It encodes CASSRTKFRDTNTEAFF.

A few counts support this clonotype. CDR3 nucleotides: TGTGCCAGCAGCCAAGAAAGGTATAGCAATGAGCAGTTCTTC. Protein: CASSQERYSNEQFF. This chain links TRBV4-2 with TRBJ2-1, with D uncertain. Germline lookup yields CDR1 LGHNA and CDR2 YNFKEQ. Trimming took 0 bases from V and 6 from J, leaving 9 bases between them. The CDR3 runs to 14 residues.

This clonotype was counted between two and nine times. The chain joins TRBV2 to TRBJ1-5, with D perhaps matching TRBD1 (6 bases). Trimming cost V 7 bases and J 2 bases, with 15 bases left between them. Per the germline V gene, CDR1 is SNHLY and CDR2 is FYNNEI. CDR3 length: 15 residues. CDR3 in amino acids: CASKTGSVGNQPQHF. CDR3 sequence (DNA): TGTGCCAGCAAAACAGGGTCGGTGGGCAATCAGCCCCAGCATTTT.

The V gene is TRBV10-3, the J gene TRBJ1-3; no definite D call. The CDR3 is 15 residues long. Germline loops: CDR1 ENHRY, CDR2 SYGVKD. The ends were cut back, 2 bases at V and 4 bases at J, with 12 bases in the middle. The CDR3 reads CAISEGATSGNTIYF. The CDR3 nucleotides read TGTGCCATCAGTGAGGGTGCAACGTCCGGAAACACCATATATTTT.

This clonotype appeared a few times. J is TRBJ1-1 and V is TRBV7-2, with D unresolved. CDR3 length: 14 residues. The germline V gene encodes CDR1 SGHTA and CDR2 FQGNSA. V was clipped by 1 base and J by 2 bases, with 8 bases between them. Here the CDR3 DNA reads TGTGCCAGCAGCTTAGGCTCTATAAACACTGAAGCTTTCTTT. This sequence encodes CASSLGSINTEAFF.

This clonotype was counted between two and nine times. The rearrangement uses TRBV9 and TRBJ1-2; D unclear. CDR3 size: 15 residues. The germline CDR1 and CDR2 sequences are SGDLS and YYNGEE. V was shortened by 0 bases and J by 4 bases, with 13 bases between the two germline ends. CDR3 sequence: CASSVEHRASYGYTF. The CDR3 bases are TGTGCCAGCAGCGTAGAACACAGAGCTTCCTATGGCTACACCTTC.

This clonotype has just a few counts. This chain joins TRBV10-3 and TRBJ2-3; 13 bases are shared with TRBD2. The J segment lost 1 base and the V segment lost 11 bases, leaving 0 bases of the junction unmatched. The CDR3 runs to 13 residues. CDR1 and CDR2 from the germline V gene are ENHRY and SYGVKD. CDR3 DNA sequence: TGTGCCGGGACTAGCGGGGGCACAGATACGCAGTATTTT. Its translation is CAGTSGGTDTQYF.

The chain couples TRBV12-3 or TRBV12-4 to TRBJ1-1, with 7 bases fitting TRBD1. This CDR3 comprises 13 residues. J was trimmed by 5 bases and V by 5 bases; bases with no gene match: 5. CDR3 amino acids: CASSVGQRTEAFF. Written as DNA, the CDR3 is TGTGCCAGCAGTGTGGGACAGCGAACTGAAGCTTTCTTT.

J is TRBJ1-6 and V is TRBV14; TRBD1 is a possible D gene (6 bases). Germline V gives CDR1 SGHDN, CDR2 FVKESK. The CDR3 is made up of 14 amino acids. The V and J ends lost 6 bases and 7 bases respectively, with 13 bases between them. CDR3 in DNA: TGTGCCAGCAGTCGGGGGCTAGAAAATTCACCCCTCCACTTT. This sequence encodes CASSRGLENSPLHF.

This clonotype has only a few counts. The chain recombines TRBV18 with TRBJ1-1; no clear D gene. Germline V gene data show CDR1 as KGHSH and CDR2 as LQKENI. V was pared by 6 bases and J by 7 bases, with 21 bases between. This CDR3 comprises 15 residues. The CDR3 nucleotides are TGTGCCAGCTCGGGCCAGGAGGGCGGAATCATTGAAGCTTTCTTT. Translating it yields CASSGQEGGIIEAFF.

This clonotype was recorded a few times. The chain uses TRBV2 and TRBJ2-7; 9 nucleotides line up with TRBD2. With 4 bases clipped from V and 0 bases from J, the junction kept 16 bases outside the gene matches. This CDR3 has 19 residues. Germline CDR1 reads SNHLY; CDR2 reads FYNNEI. CDR3 in amino acids: CASSARGGASGVTSYEQYF. DNA for the CDR3: TGTGCCAGCAGTGCGAGAGGGGGTGCTAGCGGGGTAACCTCCTACGAGCAGTACTTC.

This clonotype came up a few times. This chain links TRBV12-3 or TRBV12-4 with TRBJ1-1; the D gene is possibly TRBD1 (5 bases). This CDR3 contains 12 residues. V lost 5 bases and J lost 7, with 11 bases in between. The CDR3 reads CASSAGTVEAFF. The CDR3 bases are TGTGCCAGCAGTGCCGGGACCGTTGAAGCTTTCTTT.

This clonotype was recorded once. The chain links TRBV11-2 to TRBJ2-7; TRBD1 might be the D (5 bases). V lost 2 bases and J 0 bases, leaving 11 bases between the germline ends. CDR3 length equals 15 residues. Per the germline V gene, CDR1 is SGHAT and CDR2 is FQNNGV. CDR3 protein: CASSLRTSHSYEQYF. The CDR3 coding sequence is TGTGCCAGCAGCTTACGGACAAGCCACTCCTACGAGCAGTACTTC. The variable domain in full, with the rest retrieved from reference TRBV11-2 and TRBJ2-7, is EAGVAQSPRYKIIEKRQSVAFWCNPISGHATLYWYQQILGQGPKLLIQFQNNGVVDDSQLPKDRFSAERLKGVDSTLKIQPAKLEDSAVYLCASSLRTSHSYEQYFGPGTRLTVT.

There are many counts of this clonotype. The J gene is TRBJ2-5, the V gene TRBV10-3; no firm D call. This CDR3 is built from 13 residues. Germline V gene data show CDR1 as ENHRY and CDR2 as SYGVKD. The V end lost 3 bases, the J end lost 1 base, and 6 bases lay between the germline ends. The chain's CDR3 is CAISEQPQETQYF. Here the CDR3 DNA reads TGTGCCATCAGTGAACAGCCCCAAGAGACCCAGTACTTC.

This clonotype was observed a few times. The chain employs TRBV6-2 or TRBV6-3 and TRBJ2-1, with D unresolved. Germline V gives CDR1 MNHEY, CDR2 SVGEGT. The V end was cut by 0 bases, the J end by 4 bases, with 10 bases between. The CDR3 is 15 residues long. The DNA of the CDR3 is TGTGCCAGCAGTTACTCCGCGGCCGAATACAATGAGCAGTTCTTC. This sequence encodes CASSYSAAEYNEQFF.

This clonotype turned up a few times. CDR3 sequence: CASSQDTNSRDSVSYEQYF. The CDR3 region has the DNA TGTGCCAGCAGCCAAGATACGAACAGTAGAGACAGCGTTTCCTACGAGCAGTACTTC. This chain connects TRBV14 to TRBJ2-7, with D possibly TRBD1 on 5 matching bases. Trimming took 0 bases from V and 1 from J, leaving 22 bases between them. This CDR3 is built from 19 residues. CDR1 is SGHDN, CDR2 FVKESK, per germline.

The chain recombines TRBV6-5 with TRBJ2-1; D is possibly TRBD2 (6 bases). Germline-derived CDR1 and CDR2 are MNHEY and SVGAGI. This CDR3 spans 15 amino acids. Trimming pared 6 bases from V and 6 bases from J, leaving 18 bases between. The DNA for the CDR3 is TGTGCCAGCAGCACCTGGGAGGATGCATTCAATGAGCAGTTCTTC. The encoded protein is CASSTWEDAFNEQFF.

The genes are TRBV5-1 and TRBJ2-2; the D gene is possibly TRBD1 (6 bases). Trimming took off 6 bases at V and 1 base at J, with 13 bases between the two ends. Germline-derived CDR1 and CDR2 are SGHRS and YFSETQ. The CDR3 is made up of 15 amino acids. The CDR3 protein is CASTLGAVNTGELFF. The DNA for the CDR3 is TGCGCCAGCACCCTGGGGGCTGTGAACACCGGGGAGCTGTTTTTT.

This sequence joins TRBV3-1 and TRBJ1-2; D not resolved. Trimming pared 4 bases from V and 7 bases from J, leaving 19 bases between. The CDR3 contains 15 residues. Germline CDR1 LGHDT, CDR2 YNNKEL (reference sequence). The CDR3 bases are TGTGCCAGCAGCCCGGGCCAGTTTACGATGGTTGGCTACACCTTC. Encoded protein: CASSPGQFTMVGYTF.

The J gene is TRBJ2-4, the V gene TRBV3-1, with D perhaps being TRBD1 or TRBD2 (6 bases each). V was pared by 1 base and J by 0 bases, with 28 bases between. The CDR3 sequence is 22 residues long. Germline CDR1 reads LGHDT; CDR2 reads YNNKEL (reference sequence). CDR3 in amino acids: CASSQVRAEGGQTKLAKNIQYF. CDR3 in DNA: TGTGCCAGCAGCCAAGTCAGGGCTGAAGGGGGGCAGACCAAACTAGCCAAAAACATTCAGTACTTC.

Concerning this clonotype: A junction boundary mismatches the germline segment, possibly from a read error. The gene calls are TRBV20-1 and TRBJ2-7; D perhaps matches TRBD2 (6 bases). The length of the CDR3 is 16 residues. CDR1 and CDR2 from the germline V gene are DFQATT and SNEGSKA (reference sequence). The CDR3 sequence: CSARVAGRYGSSEQYF. For the CDR3, the DNA is TGCAGTGCTAGGGTTGCCGGGAGATATGGATCCTCCGAGCAGTACTTC.

The J gene is TRBJ2-2, the V gene TRBV10-3; 7 positions match TRBD1. Looked up from germline, CDR1 is ENHRY and CDR2 is SYGVKD. The CDR3 loop spans 12 amino acids. J was trimmed by 4 bases and V by 11 bases; bases with no gene match: 4. In DNA form, the CDR3 reads TGTGCCGTACAGGGGTTCACCGGGGAGCTGTTTTTT. Its protein product is CAVQGFTGELFF.

The chain links TRBV5-1 to TRBJ1-3, with TRBD1 matching over 8 bases. The CDR3 has 14 amino acids. Trimming at V came to 1 base and at J to 6 bases, leaving 3 bases not matched to a gene. Germline V gives CDR1 SGHRS, CDR2 YFSETQ. CDR3 in amino acids: CASSLSQGENTIYF. CDR3 in DNA: TGCGCCAGCAGCTTGTCACAGGGGGAAAACACCATATATTTT.

This rearrangement joins TRBV21-1 to TRBJ1-4; the table calls TRBD1, which could not be checked here. TRBV21-1 is flagged as a pseudogene. The CDR3 consists of 16 residues. CDR3 DNA: TGTGCCAGCAGCAAAATTTTGGGGGGGACTAGTGGAAAACTGTTTTTT. The encoded protein is CASSKILGGTSGKLFF.

Comments on this clonotype: A much more abundant neighbour one base away suggests this may be a read error. This rearrangement joins TRBV20-1 to TRBJ1-2; D gene uncertain. V was cut by 4 bases and J by 7 bases, with 22 bases left in between. CDR3 length equals 15 residues. Germline CDR1 reads DFQATT; CDR2 reads SNEGSKA (reference sequence). The CDR3 DNA sequence: TGCAGTGCTAAACCAAAGCCTCAGAGGGAGGGTGGCTACACCTTC. Its translation: CSAKPKPQREGGYTF.

Remarks on this clonotype: An end of the junction differs from the germline gene, which may be a read error. J is TRBJ2-3 and V is TRBV4-3; TRBD2 matches 11 bases. The germline V gene encodes CDR1 LGHNA and CDR2 YSLEER. The CDR3 loop spans 16 amino acids. CDR3 nucleotide sequence: TGCGCCAGCAGCCAAGGACTAGCGGGGAACACAGACACGCAGTATTTT. Encoded protein: CASSQGLAGNTDTQYF.

In nucleotides, the CDR3 is TGCAGTGCTTTCCGGGACAGAGCCTATGGCTACACCTTC. Encoded protein: CSAFRDRAYGYTF. The chain combines TRBV20-1 with TRBJ1-2, with 7 bases that match TRBD1. CDR3 length: 13 residues. Germline-derived CDR1 and CDR2 are DFQATT and SNEGSKA (reference sequence). V shed 5 bases and J 4 bases; nucleotides not matched to a gene: 7.